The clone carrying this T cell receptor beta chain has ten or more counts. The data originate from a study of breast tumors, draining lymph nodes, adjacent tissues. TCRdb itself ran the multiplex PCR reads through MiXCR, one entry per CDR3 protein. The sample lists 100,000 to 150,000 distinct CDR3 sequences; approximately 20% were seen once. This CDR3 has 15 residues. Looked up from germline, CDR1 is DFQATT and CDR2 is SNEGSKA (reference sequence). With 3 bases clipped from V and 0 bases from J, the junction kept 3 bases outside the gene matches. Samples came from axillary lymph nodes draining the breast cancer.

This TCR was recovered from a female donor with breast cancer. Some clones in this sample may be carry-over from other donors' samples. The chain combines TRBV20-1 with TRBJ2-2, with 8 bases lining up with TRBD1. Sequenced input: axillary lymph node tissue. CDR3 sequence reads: CSARKQGANTGELFF. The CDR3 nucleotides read TGCAGTGCTAGGAAACAGGGGGCGAACACCGGGGAGCTGTTTTTT.